The subject of this entry is one TCR beta chain. Trimming shortened V by 0 bases and J by 4 bases, and 13 bases separated the two germline ends. The CDR3 has 16 amino acids. The germline CDR1 and CDR2 sequences are LNHNV and YYDKDF (reference sequence). The sample is drawn from a study of blood T cell repertoires in COVID-19. Study as a whole: COVID-19 samples collected from the United States, Italy and Spain covered acute and convalescent phases. PBMCs, B-cell-depleted T cells, or T cells were the source of the cDNA or gDNA that made up the material.

The protocol was immunoSEQ multiplex PCR, while the TCRdb copy is restricted to in-frame clones and leaves out a portion. The data show some 250,000 clones, with 75% to 90% seen just once and roughly 7% held by the top ten. The source is a man aged 55 to 70 who had recovered from COVID-19. The chain couples TRBV15 to TRBJ1-5; D remains unclear. Sequenced: peripheral blood. CDR3 in DNA: TGTGCCACCAGCAGAGATCAGAGGCATGCAAATCAGCCCCAGCATTTT. Residues: CATSRDQRHANQPQHF.